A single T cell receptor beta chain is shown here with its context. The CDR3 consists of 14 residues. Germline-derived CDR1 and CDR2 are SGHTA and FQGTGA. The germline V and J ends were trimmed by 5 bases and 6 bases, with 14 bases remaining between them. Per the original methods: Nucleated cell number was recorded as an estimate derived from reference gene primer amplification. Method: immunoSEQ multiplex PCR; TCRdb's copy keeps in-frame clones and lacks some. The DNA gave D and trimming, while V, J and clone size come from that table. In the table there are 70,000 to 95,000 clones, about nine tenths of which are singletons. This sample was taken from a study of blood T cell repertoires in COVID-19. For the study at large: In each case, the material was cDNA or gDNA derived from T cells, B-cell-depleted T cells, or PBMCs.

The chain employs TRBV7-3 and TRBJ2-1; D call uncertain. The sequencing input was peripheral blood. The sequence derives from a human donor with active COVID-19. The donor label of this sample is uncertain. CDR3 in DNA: TGTGCCAGCAGCGCACCTCCCCTAGGCAATGAGCAGTTCTTC. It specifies CASSAPPLGNEQFF. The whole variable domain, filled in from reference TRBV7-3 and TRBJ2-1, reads GAGVSQTPSNKVTEKGKYVELRCDPISGHTALYWYRQSLGQGPEFLIYFQGTGAADDSGLPNDRFFAVRPEGSVSTLKIQRTERGDSAVYLCASSAPPLGNEQFFGPGTRLTVL.